Ten or more counts support the clone carrying this T cell receptor beta chain. The authors' processing: Estimated nucleated cell counts came from reference gene primer amplification. Repertoires were generated with immunoSEQ multiplex PCR, while TCRdb's copy carries only in-frame clones and drops some. V, J and clone size reflect that table, while D and trimming were determined from the DNA. The sample contains over 300,000 clones, roughly 90% of which appear only once. This entry comes from a study of blood T cell repertoires in COVID-19. Study-level background: PBMCs, B-cell-depleted T cells, or T cells provided the cDNA or gDNA that made up the material.

Germline lookup yields CDR1 LNHDA and CDR2 SQIVND (reference sequence). The V and J ends lost 7 bases and 3 bases, in that order; junction bases with no gene match: 6. The CDR3 has 14 residues. The receptor comes from a man younger than 30 who had recovered from COVID-19. The chain carries TRBV19 and TRBJ1-1, with TRBD1 matching over 9 bases. Sequenced sample: peripheral blood. In DNA form, the CDR3 reads TGTGCCAGTACCGGGACAGGGAGCTACACTGAAGCTTTCTTT. Protein product: CASTGTGSYTEAFF.